This TCR beta chain came from a study of tumor-infiltrating lymphocytes in primary liver carcinoma. Notes on the study in general: Unsorted bulk processing meant the study did not compare CD4+ and CD8+ repertoires.

CDR3 length: 15 amino acids. Germline V CDR1 and CDR2: SGHAT, FQNNGV. Alongside blood RNA obtained from unsorted whole blood, germline DNA was also extracted. Remarks on this clonotype: Its antigen is unknown. One end of the junction fails to match germline, which may point to a read error.

From around 500 ng total RNA, TCR beta cDNA was generated with a primer in the constant region. It was through three nested multiplex PCR rounds of slightly modified ARM-PCR that TCR beta libraries arose. Primers for the first two PCR rounds were TRBV1-TRBV30 forward primers and a C-beta reverse primer (approximately 10 cycles per round). TCRdb independently ran MiXCR on the multiplex PCR reads; one entry per CDR3 protein. The data hold about 330,000 distinct CDR3 sequences, with less than 75% observed a single time. The sequenced sample was peripheral blood. The V call is TRBV11-2, the J call TRBJ2-1; 8 bases align to TRBD2. The clonotype originates from a man aged 40-49 years with primary liver carcinoma and hepatitis B virus infection. Here the CDR3 DNA reads TGTGTCAGCGGCCCCCAGCGGGAGAGATTGGGTGAGAAGTTCTTC. As protein: CVSGPQRERLGEKFF.